These 3 T cell receptor beta chains were all obtained from the same sample, sequenced in a study of identical twins. One entry per CDR3 protein, called by TCRdb with MiXCR from the 5' RACE reads. The sample comprises 1.5 million to 2 million distinct CDR3 sequences, about 32% of which are singletons, and roughly 0.3% rests with the top ten. The source material was cord blood. Receptors originate from a newborn girl in good health.

A few counts support this clonotype. The chain recombines TRBV12-3 or TRBV12-4 with TRBJ2-1; possible D gene TRBD2, 6 bases. This CDR3 contains 17 residues. Trimming cost V 2 bases and J 7 bases, with 21 bases left between them. CDR3 loop: CASSLLRATSVSNEQFF. The CDR3 DNA is TGTGCCAGCAGTTTACTAAGGGCGACTAGTGTGTCGAATGAGCAGTTCTTC.

This clonotype was seen more than once but under ten times. The chain couples TRBV20-1 to TRBJ2-5; D may be TRBD2 (6 bases). This CDR3 is 14 amino acids long. Germline assignment: CDR1 DFQATT and CDR2 SNEGSKA (reference sequence). With 6 bases removed from V and 5 bases from J, the gap between germline ends came to 19 bases. CDR3 sequence: CSALFSGRGETQYF. DNA of the CDR3: TGCAGTGCCCTATTTAGCGGACGGGGGGAGACCCAGTACTTC.

This clonotype was counted only a few times. The gene calls are TRBV20-1 and TRBJ1-6; D uncertain. From germline, CDR1 is DFQATT and CDR2 SNEGSKA (reference sequence). V was trimmed by 3 bases and J by 7 bases, leaving 10 bases between them. This CDR3 spans 13 amino acids. CDR3 sequence reads: CSASGQENSPLHF. CDR3 DNA sequence: TGCAGTGCTAGCGGCCAGGAAAATTCACCCCTCCACTTT.